This record concerns one T cell receptor beta chain sequence. This clonotype was counted between two and nine times. There is no known antigen for this receptor. Base-call qualities are not available, and no considerably larger clone is one nucleotide away. There are 15 amino acids in the CDR3, from cysteine to phenylalanine inclusive. The kept DNA is CDR3 alone, 45 bases in frame from the first base. V and J are truncated by 0 bases and 4 bases respectively, leaving an intervening sequence of 11 bases. CDR1 MNHEY and CDR2 SVGEGT are derived from the germline V gene. Sample treatment or condition, as interpreted from the label and publication: approximately 9-day PBMC culture with coronavirus spike peptide pools or control peptides (ViraFEST assay). The ViraFEST assay, used in the study, expanded antigen-specific T cells with peptide pools and then identified the expanded clonotypes through TCR sequencing. The convalescent patients' positive SARS-CoV-2 PCR tests were from March to December 2020, which was before the Alpha, Beta and Delta variants emerged in the United States. PBMCs were cultured at fewer than 2.5 million per well in IMDM supplemented with approximately 5% human AB serum and roughly 10 IU/ml IL-2, with approximately 10 ug/ml peptide pools added. Half of the culture medium was replaced with fresh IL-2-containing medium on days 3 and 7. After 10 days of culture, CD4+ T cells were isolated by negative selection with the EasySep CD4+ T cell isolation kit. Ficoll-Paque Plus gradient centrifugation was used to isolate PBMCs from whole blood, and the isolated PBMCs were then either used fresh or cryopreserved at -140C. Triplicate wells were generally used for each culture condition.

Libraries were built with PCR. TCR sequencing of DNA from cultured CD4+ T cells used the Oncomine TCR Beta short-read assay at the Johns Hopkins FTIC core. The QIAamp micro DNA kit was used to extract genomic DNA from the cultured CD4+ T cells. Oncomine TCR Beta libraries from cultured CD4+ T cells were pooled with unique dual indexes and sequenced on an Illumina iSeq 100. The published analysis was carried out like this. Non-productive sequences were removed, and CDR3s not starting with C, not ending with F or W, or shorter than 7 amino acids were discarded. Antigen-specific clonotypes were identified with the MANAFEST web application by comparing peptide-stimulated wells with reference and other culture wells. To be called positive, a clone needed an FDR below 0.05, an odds ratio above 5, and a productive frequency above 0.1% in at least two of three replicate wells. Cross-reactive clonotypes were defined as significantly expanded in both SARS-CoV-2 spike wells and at least one common cold coronavirus spike condition. CDR3 homology was assessed with Levenshtein distances (stringdist) and unrooted phylogenetic trees (ape) in R version 3.6.1. In TCRdb, the public reads were trimmed at Q25 with fastp and aligned with MiXCR, with productive beta chains retained. Every CDR3 protein is listed once, alongside the most common genes and DNA of its rows. The V and J calls reflect TCRdb's pipeline rather than the authors' work. The sample table records tens of thousands of distinct CDR3 sequences; approximately 29% of these occur just once. The biggest ten clones account for under 15% of the sample.

The data were obtained in a study of vaccination and CD4 T cells after COVID-19 (dated by TCRdb to 2022 to 2024). Notes on the research overall: Convalescent patients had a positive SARS-CoV-2 result on nasal swab PCR, and of these patients, several had mild disease and one had severe disease. Post-COVID blood samples were collected from convalescent patients a median of around 96 days after diagnosis, with a range of about 35 to 180 days. The convalescent cohort included six males and four females, with two Hispanic individuals, seven Caucasians, two Asians and one multiracial person. Participants received two doses of either the Pfizer-BioNTech BNT162b2 vaccine (n=8) or the Moderna mRNA-1273 vaccine (n=2). In roughly nine COVID-19 convalescent patients and a few infection-naive healthy vaccine recipients, the spike-specific CD4+ TCR repertoire before mRNA vaccination was compared with the repertoire after mRNA vaccination. Post-vaccine blood samples were taken a median of about 77 days after the second vaccine dose, with a range of roughly 13 to 250 days. As controls, cultures received a CEFX viral epitope pool (the positive control), an HIV-1 Nef peptide pool (the negative control), or no peptide at all. For stimulating the cultures, overlapping spike peptide pools were used, derived from SARS-CoV-2 as well as from the common cold coronaviruses HCoV-NL63, HCoV-OC43 and HCoV-229E. Overall results and qualifications from the work: Only a relatively small number of convalescent patients were included in the study, and early timepoints following natural infection were not analyzed. Nearly all vaccine-specific clones in convalescent patients (304 of 307) were mono-reactive for SARS-CoV-2 spike rather than cross-reactive with common cold coronaviruses. The median number of SARS-CoV-2-reactive clonotypes rose from 20 to 25 after infection to about 40 after vaccination, but the change was not significant. In convalescent patients, a median roughly 85% of post-vaccine SARS-CoV-2-reactive clones were detected only after vaccination, and vaccine-specific priming was suggested by this finding.

The material sequenced was cultured CD4+ T cells from blood. The chain links TRBV6-2 or TRBV6-3 with TRBJ2-3; there is no confident call for the D gene. The clonotype originates from a human donor with COVID-19. The CDR3 region reads CASSYSMVSADTQYF. DNA sequence: TGTGCCAGCAGTTACTCGATGGTCAGCGCAGATACGCAGTATTTT.